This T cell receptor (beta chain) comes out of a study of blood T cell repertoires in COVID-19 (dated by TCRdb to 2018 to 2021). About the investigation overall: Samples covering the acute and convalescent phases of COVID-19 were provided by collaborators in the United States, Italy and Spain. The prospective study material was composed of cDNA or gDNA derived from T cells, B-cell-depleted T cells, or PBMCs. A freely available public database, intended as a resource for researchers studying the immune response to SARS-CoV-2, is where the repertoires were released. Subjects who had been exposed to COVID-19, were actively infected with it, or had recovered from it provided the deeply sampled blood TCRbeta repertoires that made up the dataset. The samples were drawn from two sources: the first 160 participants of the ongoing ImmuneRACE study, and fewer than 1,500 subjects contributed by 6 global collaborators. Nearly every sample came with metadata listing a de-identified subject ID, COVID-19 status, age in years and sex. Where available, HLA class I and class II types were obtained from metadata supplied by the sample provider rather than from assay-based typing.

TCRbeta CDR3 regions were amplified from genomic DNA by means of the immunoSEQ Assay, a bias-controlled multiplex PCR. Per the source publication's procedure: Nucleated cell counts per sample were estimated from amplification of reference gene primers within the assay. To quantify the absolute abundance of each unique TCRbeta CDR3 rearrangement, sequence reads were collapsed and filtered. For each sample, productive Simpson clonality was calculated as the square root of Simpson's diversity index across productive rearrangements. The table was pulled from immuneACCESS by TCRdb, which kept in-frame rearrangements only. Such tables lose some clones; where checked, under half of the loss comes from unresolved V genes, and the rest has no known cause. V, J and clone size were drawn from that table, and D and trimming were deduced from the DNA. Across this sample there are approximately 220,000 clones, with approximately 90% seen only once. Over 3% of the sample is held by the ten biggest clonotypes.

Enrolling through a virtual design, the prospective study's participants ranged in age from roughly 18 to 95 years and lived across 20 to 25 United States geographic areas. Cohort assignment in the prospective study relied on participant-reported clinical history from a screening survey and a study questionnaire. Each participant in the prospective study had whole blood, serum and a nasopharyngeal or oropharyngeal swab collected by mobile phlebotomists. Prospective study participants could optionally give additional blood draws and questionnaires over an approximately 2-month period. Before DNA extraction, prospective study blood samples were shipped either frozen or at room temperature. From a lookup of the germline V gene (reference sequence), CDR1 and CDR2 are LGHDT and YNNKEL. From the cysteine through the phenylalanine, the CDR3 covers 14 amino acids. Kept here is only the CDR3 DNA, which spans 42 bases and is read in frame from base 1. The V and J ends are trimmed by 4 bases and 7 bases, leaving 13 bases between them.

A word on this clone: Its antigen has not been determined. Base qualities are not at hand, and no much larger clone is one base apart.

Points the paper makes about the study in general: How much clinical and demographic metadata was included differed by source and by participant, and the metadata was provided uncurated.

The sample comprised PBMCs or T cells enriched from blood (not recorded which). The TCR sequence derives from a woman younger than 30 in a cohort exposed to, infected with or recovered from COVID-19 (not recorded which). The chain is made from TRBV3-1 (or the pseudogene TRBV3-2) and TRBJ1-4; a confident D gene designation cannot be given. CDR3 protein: CASSLGRMAEKLFF. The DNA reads TGTGCCAGCAGCCTCGGGAGGATGGCTGAAAAACTGTTTTTT.